The rows below give T cell receptor beta chains drawn from one sample of a study of blood T cell repertoires in COVID-19. Sequencing was performed with immunoSEQ multiplex PCR; in TCRdb, only in-frame clones are kept and a portion is missing. Altogether under 110,000 clones are present, roughly 92% being singletons, with the ten largest covering around 6%. Sample: peripheral blood. Receptors originate from a man aged 45-65 years with active COVID-19. Both conserved end residues are part of each CDR3. Fields, in order: V gene, clone size, CDR3 protein. Some rows have no size entry. The others give once, few or many, or a class for an expanded clone.

>TRBV10-3|once
CAISPDRAFNTEAFF
>TRBV18|-
CASSRTPGTKVYEQYF
>TRBV6-6|-
CASSASGNTIYF
>TRBV6-5|-
CASTPGLAVQETQYF
>TRBV5-1|-
CASSTTAGVTYNEQFF
>TRBV19|-
CASRQASNQPQHF
>TRBV13|once
CASSRAGGAKNIQYF
>TRBV29-1|once
CSVEFADIYEQYF
>TRBV6-5|few
CASSYSKSGRSNEQFF
>TRBV6-5|-
CASSYSVPYNSPLHF
>TRBV19|-
CASSRDRGSVSNQPQHF
>TRBV3-1/TRBV3-2|-
CASSQAGTRGGRLFF
>TRBV5-4|-
CASSLMDRGSVGELFF
>TRBV7-3|-
CASSLEGGANEQFF
>TRBV5-1|-
CASSADRGPEKLFF
>TRBV28|-
CATFPGVRGWVKPQHF
>TRBV4-1|-
CASSQRSWIQRGAFF
>TRBV6-5|-
CACGSGEQYF
>TRBV5-8|-
CASSLARGQGGYEQYF
>TRBV3-1/TRBV3-2|-
CASSSGVSQQYF
>TRBV27|-
CASRQGEKLFF
>TRBV28|-
CASRGGGYNHGYTF
>TRBV9|once
CASSVGAGPAAYNEQFF
>TRBV28|-
CASAPRGLFDTEAFF
>TRBV30|-
CAWSPPTSASYEQYF
>TRBV28|-
CASSLRQNTEAFF
>TRBV11-2|-
CASSSIRGLRNEQFF
>TRBV11-2|-
CASSLVYSRLDTQYF
>TRBV11-3|-
CASSHFLGAMNTEAFF
>TRBV19|-
CASSIDPQNTQYF
>TRBV5-1|-
CASSFLYTGELFF
>TRBV15|-
CATSRLVAGGPGELFF
>TRBV4-1|-
CASSLTVRGTEAFF
>TRBV28|-
CASSTGSAKGHF
>TRBV2|-
CASSPDRGNEKLFF
>TRBV2|-
CASSEQGNYGYTF
>TRBV2|-
CASSDLGLGRQGNSPLHF